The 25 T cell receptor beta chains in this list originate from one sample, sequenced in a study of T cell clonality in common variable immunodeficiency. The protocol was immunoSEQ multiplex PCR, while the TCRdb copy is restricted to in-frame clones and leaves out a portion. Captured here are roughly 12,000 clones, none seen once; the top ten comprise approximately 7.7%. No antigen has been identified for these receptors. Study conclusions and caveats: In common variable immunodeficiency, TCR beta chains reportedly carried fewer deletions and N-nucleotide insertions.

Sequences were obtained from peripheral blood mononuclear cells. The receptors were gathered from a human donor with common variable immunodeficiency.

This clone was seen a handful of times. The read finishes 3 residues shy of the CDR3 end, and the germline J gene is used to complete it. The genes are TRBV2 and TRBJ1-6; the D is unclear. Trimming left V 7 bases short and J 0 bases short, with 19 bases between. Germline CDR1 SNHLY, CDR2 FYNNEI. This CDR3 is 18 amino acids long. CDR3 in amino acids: CASTEMAASSSYNSPLHF. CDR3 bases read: TGTGCCAGCACCGAAATGGCAGCGTCCAGCTCCTATAATTCACCC.

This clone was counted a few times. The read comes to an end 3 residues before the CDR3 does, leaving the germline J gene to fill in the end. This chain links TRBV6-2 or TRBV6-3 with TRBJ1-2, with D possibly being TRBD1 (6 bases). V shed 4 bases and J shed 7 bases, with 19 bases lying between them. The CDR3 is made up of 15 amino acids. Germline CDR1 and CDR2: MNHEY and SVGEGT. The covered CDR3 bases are TGTGCCAGCAGTTTCCTCGATGTTGACAGGCGTGGC. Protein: CASSFLDVDRRG. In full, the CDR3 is CASSFLDVDRRGYTF.

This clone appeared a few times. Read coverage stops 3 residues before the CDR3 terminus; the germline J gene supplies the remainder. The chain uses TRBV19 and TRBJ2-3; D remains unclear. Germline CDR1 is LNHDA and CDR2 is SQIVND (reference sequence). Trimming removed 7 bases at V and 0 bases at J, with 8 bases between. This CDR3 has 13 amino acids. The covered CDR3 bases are TGTGCCAGTAAACAGACAAGCACAGATACG. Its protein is CASKQTSTDT. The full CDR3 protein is CASKQTSTDTQYF.

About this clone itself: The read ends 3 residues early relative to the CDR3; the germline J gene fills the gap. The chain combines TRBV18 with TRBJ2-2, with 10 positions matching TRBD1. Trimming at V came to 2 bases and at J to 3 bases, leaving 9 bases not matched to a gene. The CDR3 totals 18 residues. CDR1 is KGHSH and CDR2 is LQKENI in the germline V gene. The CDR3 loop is CASSPTPLGTGDTGELFF. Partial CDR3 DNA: TGTGCCAGCTCACCAACGCCGTTAGGGACAGGGGACACCGGGGAG.

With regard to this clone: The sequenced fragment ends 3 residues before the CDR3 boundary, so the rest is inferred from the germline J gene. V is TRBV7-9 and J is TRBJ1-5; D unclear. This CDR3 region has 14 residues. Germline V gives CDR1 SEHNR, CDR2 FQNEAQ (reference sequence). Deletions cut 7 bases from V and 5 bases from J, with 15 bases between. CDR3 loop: CASTEVSSDQPQHF. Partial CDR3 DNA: TGTGCCAGCACGGAAGTGAGCAGCGATCAGCCC.

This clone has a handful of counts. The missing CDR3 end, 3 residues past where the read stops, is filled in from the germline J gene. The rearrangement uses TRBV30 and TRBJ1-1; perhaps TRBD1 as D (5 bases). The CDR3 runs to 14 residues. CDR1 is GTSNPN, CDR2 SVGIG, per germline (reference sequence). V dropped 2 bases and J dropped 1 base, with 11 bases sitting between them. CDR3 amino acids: CAWSQLRANTEAFF. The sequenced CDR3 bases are TGTGCCTGGAGTCAACTCAGGGCGAACACTGAA.

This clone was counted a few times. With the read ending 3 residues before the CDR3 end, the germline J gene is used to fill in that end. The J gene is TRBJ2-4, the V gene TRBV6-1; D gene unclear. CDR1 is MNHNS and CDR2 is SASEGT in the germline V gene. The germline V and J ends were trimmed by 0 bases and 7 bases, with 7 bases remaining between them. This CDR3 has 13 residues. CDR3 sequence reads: CASSEATRNIQYF. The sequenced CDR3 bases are TGTGCCAGCAGTGAAGCTACCCGGAACATT.

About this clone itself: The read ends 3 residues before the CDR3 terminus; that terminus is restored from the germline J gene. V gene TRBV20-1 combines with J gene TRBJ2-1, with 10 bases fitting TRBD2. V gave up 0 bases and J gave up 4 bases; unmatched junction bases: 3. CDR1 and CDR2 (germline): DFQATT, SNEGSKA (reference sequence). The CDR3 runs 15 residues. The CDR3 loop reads CSARDPAGGYNEQFF. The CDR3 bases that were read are TGCAGTGCTAGAGATCCAGCGGGGGGGTACAATGAG.

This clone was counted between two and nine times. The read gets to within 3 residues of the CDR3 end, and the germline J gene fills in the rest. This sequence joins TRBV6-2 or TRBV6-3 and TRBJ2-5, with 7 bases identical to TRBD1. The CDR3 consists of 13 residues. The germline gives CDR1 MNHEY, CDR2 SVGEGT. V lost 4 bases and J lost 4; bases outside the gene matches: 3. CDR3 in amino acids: CASSSTGIETQYF. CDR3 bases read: TGTGCCAGCAGTTCGACAGGGATAGAGACC.

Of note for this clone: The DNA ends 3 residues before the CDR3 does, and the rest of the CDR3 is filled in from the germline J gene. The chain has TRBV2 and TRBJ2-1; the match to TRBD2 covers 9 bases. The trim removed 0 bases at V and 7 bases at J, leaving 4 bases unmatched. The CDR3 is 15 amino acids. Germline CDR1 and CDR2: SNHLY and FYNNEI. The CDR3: CASSEAGRGGNEQFF. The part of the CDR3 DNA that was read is TGTGCCAGCAGTGAAGCGGGGCGGGGGGGTAATGAG.

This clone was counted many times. The DNA read from the CDR3 is TGTGCCAGCAACTTCCGGGACAGGGTTTCACCC. Its translation is CASNFRDRVSP. The whole CDR3 is CASNFRDRVSPLHF. The chain employs TRBV5-6 and TRBJ1-6, with TRBD1 matching over 9 bases. The CDR3 end lies 3 residues beyond the end of the read and is filled in from the germline J gene. This CDR3 has 14 residues. Trimming cost V 6 bases and J 9 bases; bases outside gene matches: 7. Germline V gene data show CDR1 as SGHDT and CDR2 as YYEEEE.

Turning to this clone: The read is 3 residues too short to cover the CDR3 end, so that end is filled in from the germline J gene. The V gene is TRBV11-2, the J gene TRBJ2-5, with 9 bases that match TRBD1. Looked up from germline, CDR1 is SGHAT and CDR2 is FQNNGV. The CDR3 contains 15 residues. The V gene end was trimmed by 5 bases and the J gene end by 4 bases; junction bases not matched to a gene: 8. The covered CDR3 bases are TGTGCCAGCAGCCTAACCGGGACAGGGACAGAGACC. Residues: CASSLTGTGTET. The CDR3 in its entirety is CASSLTGTGTETQYF.

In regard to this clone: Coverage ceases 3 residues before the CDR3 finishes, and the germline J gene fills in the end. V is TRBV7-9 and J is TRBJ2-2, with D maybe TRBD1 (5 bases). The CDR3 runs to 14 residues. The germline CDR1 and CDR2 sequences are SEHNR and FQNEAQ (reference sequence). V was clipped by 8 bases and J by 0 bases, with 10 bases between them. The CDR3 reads CASRWGANTGELFF. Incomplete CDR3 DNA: TGTGCCAGCCGATGGGGCGCGAACACCGGGGAG.

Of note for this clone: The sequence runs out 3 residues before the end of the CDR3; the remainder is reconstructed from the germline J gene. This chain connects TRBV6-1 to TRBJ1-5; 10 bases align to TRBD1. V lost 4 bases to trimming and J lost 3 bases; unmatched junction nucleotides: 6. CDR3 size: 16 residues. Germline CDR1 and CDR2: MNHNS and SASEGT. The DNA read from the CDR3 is TGTGCCAGCAGTGTAGGAGGGACAGGGGTCAATCAGCCC. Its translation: CASSVGGTGVNQP. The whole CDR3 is CASSVGGTGVNQPQHF.

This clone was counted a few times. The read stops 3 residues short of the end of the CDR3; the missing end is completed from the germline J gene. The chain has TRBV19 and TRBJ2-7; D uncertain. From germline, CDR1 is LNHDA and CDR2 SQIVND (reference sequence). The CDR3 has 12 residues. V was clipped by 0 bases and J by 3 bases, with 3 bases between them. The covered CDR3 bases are TGTGCCAGTAGTATAGATCACTACGAG. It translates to CASSIDHYE. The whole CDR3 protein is CASSIDHYEQYF.

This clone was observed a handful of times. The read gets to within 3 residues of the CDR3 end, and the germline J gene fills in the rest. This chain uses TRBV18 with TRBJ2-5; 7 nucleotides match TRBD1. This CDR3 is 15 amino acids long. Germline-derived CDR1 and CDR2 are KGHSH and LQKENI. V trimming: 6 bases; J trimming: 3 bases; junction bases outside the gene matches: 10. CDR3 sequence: CASSLIPGQKETQYF. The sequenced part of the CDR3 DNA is TGTGCCAGCTCCCTAATACCGGGACAGAAAGAGACC.

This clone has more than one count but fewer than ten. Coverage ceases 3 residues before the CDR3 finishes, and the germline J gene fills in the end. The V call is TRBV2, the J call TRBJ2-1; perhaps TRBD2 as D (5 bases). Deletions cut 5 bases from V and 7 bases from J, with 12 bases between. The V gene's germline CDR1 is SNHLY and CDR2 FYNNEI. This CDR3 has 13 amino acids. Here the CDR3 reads CASSSASKNEQFF. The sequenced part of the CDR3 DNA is TGTGCCAGCAGTTCGGCTAGCAAGAATGAG.

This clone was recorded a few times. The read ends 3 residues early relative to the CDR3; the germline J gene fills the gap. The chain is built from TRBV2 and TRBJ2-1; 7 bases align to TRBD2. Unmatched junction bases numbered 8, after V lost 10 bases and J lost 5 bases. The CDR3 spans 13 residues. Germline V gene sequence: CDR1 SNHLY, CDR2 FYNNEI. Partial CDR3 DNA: TGTGCCACCGACGGGACTACCAACAATGAG. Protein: CATDGTTNNE. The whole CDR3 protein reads CATDGTTNNEQFF.

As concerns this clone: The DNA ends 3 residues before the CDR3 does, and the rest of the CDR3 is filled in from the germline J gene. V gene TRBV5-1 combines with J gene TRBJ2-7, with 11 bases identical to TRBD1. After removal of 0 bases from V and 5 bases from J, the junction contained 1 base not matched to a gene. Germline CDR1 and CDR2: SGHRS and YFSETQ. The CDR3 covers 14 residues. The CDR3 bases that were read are TGCGCCAGCAGCTTGGGGGACAGGGGGAACGAG. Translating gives CASSLGDRGNE. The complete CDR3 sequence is CASSLGDRGNEQYF.

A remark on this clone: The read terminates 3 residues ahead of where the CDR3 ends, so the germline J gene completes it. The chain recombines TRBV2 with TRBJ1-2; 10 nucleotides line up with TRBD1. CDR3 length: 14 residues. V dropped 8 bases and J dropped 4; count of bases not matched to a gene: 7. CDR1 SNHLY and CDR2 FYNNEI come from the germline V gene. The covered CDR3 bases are TGTGCCAGCTCAACCCGACAGGGGGCCTATGGC. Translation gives CASSTRQGAYG. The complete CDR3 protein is CASSTRQGAYGYTF.

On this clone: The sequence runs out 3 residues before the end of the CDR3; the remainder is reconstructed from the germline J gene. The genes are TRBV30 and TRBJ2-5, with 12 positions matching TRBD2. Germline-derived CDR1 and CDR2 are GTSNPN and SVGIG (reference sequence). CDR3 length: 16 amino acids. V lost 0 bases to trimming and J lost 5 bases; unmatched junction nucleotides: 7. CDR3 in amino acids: CAWSVKLAGGRETQYF. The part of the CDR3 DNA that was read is TGTGCCTGGAGTGTAAAGCTAGCGGGGGGGCGGGAGACC.

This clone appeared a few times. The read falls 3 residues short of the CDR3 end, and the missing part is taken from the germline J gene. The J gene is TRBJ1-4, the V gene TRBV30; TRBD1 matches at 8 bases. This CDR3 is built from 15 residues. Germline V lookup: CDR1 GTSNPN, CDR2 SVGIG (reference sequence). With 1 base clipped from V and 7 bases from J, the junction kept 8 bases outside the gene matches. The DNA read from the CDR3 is TGTGCCTGGAGTGAAGGAACAGGGGGAGGTGAAAAA. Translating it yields CAWSEGTGGGEK. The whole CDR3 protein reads CAWSEGTGGGEKLFF.

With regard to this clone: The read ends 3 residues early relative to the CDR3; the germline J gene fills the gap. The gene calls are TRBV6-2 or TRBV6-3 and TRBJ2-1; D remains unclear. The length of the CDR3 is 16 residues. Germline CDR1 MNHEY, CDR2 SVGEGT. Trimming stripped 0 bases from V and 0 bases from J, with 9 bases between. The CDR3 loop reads CASSYSRSSSYNEQFF. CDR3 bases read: TGTGCCAGCAGTTACTCGAGATCCAGCTCCTACAATGAG.

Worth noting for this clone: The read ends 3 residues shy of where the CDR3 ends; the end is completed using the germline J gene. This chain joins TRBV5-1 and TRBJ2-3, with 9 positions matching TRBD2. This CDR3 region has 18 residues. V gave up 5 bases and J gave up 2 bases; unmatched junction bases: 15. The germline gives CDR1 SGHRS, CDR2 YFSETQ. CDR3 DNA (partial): TGCGCCAGCAGACCCTTCCAGAATAGCGGGGGATTCACAGATACG. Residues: CASRPFQNSGGFTDT. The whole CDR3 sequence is CASRPFQNSGGFTDTQYF.

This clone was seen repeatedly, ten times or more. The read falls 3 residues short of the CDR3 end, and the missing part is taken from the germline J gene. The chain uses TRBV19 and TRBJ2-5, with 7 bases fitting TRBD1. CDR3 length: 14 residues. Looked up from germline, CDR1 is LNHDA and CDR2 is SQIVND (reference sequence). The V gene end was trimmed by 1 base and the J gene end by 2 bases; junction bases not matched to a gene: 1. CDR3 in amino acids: CASSIGQGQETQYF. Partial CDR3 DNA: TGTGCCAGTAGTATAGGACAGGGACAAGAGACC.